This TCR beta chain was recorded in a study of molecular identifiers for immune sequencing clone quantification (dated by TCRdb to 2016 to 2019). About the investigation overall: For a replicate experiment, RNA from approximately 20,000 or 100,000 naive CD8 T cells was divided into five aliquots, and four of the five aliquots were sequenced. CD8 T cells were used in a methods study to benchmark molecular-identifier clustering-based TCR repertoire sequencing (MIDCIRS) and TCR RNA copy counting.

About this clonotype: The antigen this receptor binds is unknown. At one boundary the junction diverges from the germline segment, which might be a read error.

Beyond this particular receptor, the publication reports: Spiked-in Jurkat TCR RNA (approximately 10 copies' worth), which is not part of the donor repertoire, was contained in the naive libraries. Highly expanded clone sizes could be underestimated because identical TCR molecules may share a barcode. When barcode sub-clustering was omitted, TCR diversity was inflated by chimeric consensus sequences, with chimeras reaching as high as 47%. Clones above 20 RNA copies held over 97% of molecules in CMV-specific effector cells but under 1% in naive cells. A single cell's worth of spiked-in Jurkat TCR RNA was reported detectable even among one million naive CD8 T cells. Modeling estimated around 3 recovered TCR RNA copies per cell, compared with about ten by digital PCR, which implies about 30% capture efficiency.

The library was generated by PCR. Instrument used: NextSeq 500. Bulk TCR libraries were prepared as previously described, using TCR primers listed in Table S5. Purification of total RNA was performed with the Qiagen AllPrep DNA/RNA kit. Before analysis, reads from multiple sequencing runs of the same library were pooled. Per the source publication's procedure: Reads were retained only if their TCR constant sequence matched exactly, and those retained reads were trimmed to 150 nt and grouped according to their 12-nt molecular barcodes. Reads inside each barcode group were sub-clustered using a 15% Levenshtein threshold, and a quality-weighted consensus sequence was constructed for each RNA molecule. Non-functional sequences were excluded, and lower-count sequences lying one edit away from another sequence were also excluded. On the basis of fitting two negative binomial distributions, barcode sub-clusters with fewer than 20% of the maximum read count were discarded. TCRdb's own reprocessing of the public reads used fastp at Q25 and MiXCR and kept productive beta chains. Rows matching on CDR3 protein sequence are summarized as one entry with the most common DNA and genes. V and J calls and clone size were set by TCRdb, not the authors. The sample profile shows some 580,000 distinct CDR3 sequences; roughly 23% of them were found once. Clones ranked in the top ten supply 0.6% to 0.9% of the sample.

Naive CD8 T cell libraries were made from about 21,000 to 970,000 sorted cells using 10%, 30% or 50% of purified RNA. Naive CD8 T cells were FACS-sorted as CD8+CD4-CCR7+CD45RA+ on a BD FACSAria II into RLT Plus buffer. Detection sensitivity was tested by spiking Jurkat RNA equal to ten or so TCR copies' worth into samples containing roughly 19,000-1,100,000 naive CD8 T cells. Enrichment of CD8 T cells was done with RosetteSep CD8+ T Cell Enrichment Cocktail plus Ficoll-Paque, and ACK red cell lysis came afterward. The CDR3 goes from the cysteine to the phenylalanine over 14 residues. Of the read, only the CDR3 DNA is kept; its 42 bases are in frame from base 1.

The sequence links TRBV12-3 or TRBV12-4 to TRBJ1-4; 9 bases in between match TRBD1. Specimen: naive CD8+ T cells from blood, with Jurkat cell RNA spiked in. The sample's cell subset or site label, decoded: FACS-sorted CD8+CD4-CCR7+CD45RA+ naive T cells. The sequence was collected from a human donor in good health. Some libraries in this study had Jurkat cell RNA spiked in. The sequence in DNA is TGTGCCAGCAGGAGGACAGGGGCTAATGAATTCCTGTTATTT. This translates into CASRRTGANEFLLF.